This T cell receptor beta chain came from a study of T cell clusters in autoimmune cytopenias. Findings and limits, study-wide: Comparing secondary cytopenia with chronic lymphocytic leukemia showed no cluster-lack signature, apparently masked by lymphoma repertoire.

Multiplex touch-down PCR amplified TRB using TRB-A and TRB-B pools in one tube. TCRdb reprocessed the multiplex PCR reads and reports one entry per CDR3 protein, with no DNA. This table lists about 6,300 distinct CDR3 sequences. Some 38,000 genome equivalents of blood DNA were amplified for TRB. Comments on this clonotype: The antigen is not known.

These data are also associated with another study on T cell repertoires in aging, cancer and after chemotherapy.

The TCR originated in a human donor in good health. Sequenced: peripheral blood.

This CDR3 is CASSDPTSKRGGTQYF. The V and J genes are TRBV5-4 and TRBJ2-3; the TRBD1 assignment by TCRdb is unverifiable without DNA. Germline V CDR1 and CDR2: SGHNT, YYREEE (reference sequence). CDR3 size: 16 residues.